The sequence of this TCR beta chain was determined in a study of shared clonotypes between healthy human individuals. General study points: The researchers took only blood, and tissue repertoires probably look different. Estimated richness was generally greater in naive than memory subsets.

The method was immunoSEQ multiplex PCR; TCRdb's version includes in-frame clones alone and lacks a portion of them. The sample contains about 2.4 million clones, over 85% of which appear only once. A remark on this clone: Its antigen is not identified.

CDR1 and CDR2 from the germline V gene are SGHRS and YFSETQ. The CDR3 is made up of 16 amino acids. The J segment lost 4 bases and the V segment lost 4 bases, leaving 10 bases of the junction unmatched. The J gene is TRBJ2-1, the V gene TRBV5-1; 8 bases are shared with TRBD2. The sequence came from a man between 18 and 29 years old in good health. Some clones in this sample may be carry-over from other donors' samples. Sequencing was done on a sample of naive CD4+ T cells from PBMCs. Subset here: CD45RA+ positively selected. CDR3: CASSGGPAGGYNEQFF. The DNA for the CDR3 is TGCGCCAGCAGCGGGGGGCCCGCGGGAGGATACAATGAGCAGTTCTTC.